What follows are 2 T cell receptor beta chains derived from one specimen sequenced in a study of T-cell reconstitution after alpha-beta-depleted transplantation in children. The authors prepared the TCRbeta library with unique molecular identifiers. TCRdb recomputed calls from the PCR reads with MiXCR, one row per CDR3 protein. The sample shows about 980,000 distinct CDR3 sequences, under 30% of them seen only once. Here the sequenced sample was PBMCs, mostly from graft donor cells, taken 360 days after TCRalphabeta/CD19-depleted stem cell transplant. The origin of the receptors is a boy younger than two who had a stem cell transplant for SCID, so the T cells may come from the graft donor.

The sample holds many counts of this clonotype. CDR3 in DNA: TGTGCCAGCAGTTTACAGGGCCGAGGCTACACCTTC. Its translation: CASSLQGRGYTF. The chain links TRBV12-3 or TRBV12-4 to TRBJ1-2; maybe TRBD1 (5 bases). This CDR3 is built from 12 residues. Trimming stripped 2 bases from V and 8 bases from J, with 9 bases between.

This chain connects TRBV27 to TRBJ1-5; D might be TRBD1 (6 bases). This CDR3 has 18 amino acids. Germline values: CDR1 MNHEY, CDR2 SMNVEV (reference sequence). V lost 5 bases and J 2 bases, leaving 22 bases between the germline ends. CDR3 in DNA: TGTGCCAGCAGTCCATGGGGGCCCCAAGTGGGTGGCAATCAGCCCCAGCATTTT. This translates into CASSPWGPQVGGNQPQHF.